This TCR beta chain emerged from a study of human T cells and chemical hapten exposure. Whole-study context: Alopecia areata, totalis or universalis was found in mostly female patients.

Authors' processing steps: Between about 20,000 and 750,000 TCRs appeared in each sample, and the median stood at 95,638. TCRdb fed the RACE reads into MiXCR, producing one record per CDR3 protein. In this record, the V and J calls reflect TCRdb's handling and not the investigators' own analysis. This sample carries more than 250,000 distinct CDR3 sequences, roughly 8.9% of them seen once, and the ten largest clones take approximately 2.2%. Time point noted: pre-sensitization, week 0. Treatment described: therapeutic diphenylcyclopropenone sensitization with weekly scalp DPC. This clonotype was observed a few times. This TCR was sampled from a woman in her 40s with alopecia areata. Some clones in this sample may be carry-over from other donors' samples. The specimen was whole blood, collected in connection with sensitization to the hapten diphenylcyclopropenone (DPC).

In DNA, the CDR3 is TGCGCCAGCAGCCAAGTTGCAGACCTTGCCTACGAGCAGTACTTC. It translates to CASSQVADLAYEQYF. This chain connects TRBV4-1 to TRBJ2-7; no firm D call. The CDR3 totals 15 residues. Trimming stripped 1 base from V and 2 bases from J, with 12 bases between. Germline V gene data show CDR1 as MGHRA and CDR2 as YSYEKL.